Below, 21 T cell receptor beta chains from the same sample are listed, as sequenced in a study of T cell repertoires in cytomegalovirus infection. TCRdb used MiXCR to reprocess the reads, holding one entry per CDR3 protein. The table has a few hundred thousand distinct CDR3 sequences, 15% to 20% seen once; the top ten hold around 9.3%. Sequencing input: PBMCs. The source is a human donor in good health (CMV status not recorded). Some clones in this sample may be carry-over from other donors' samples.

This clonotype has a count of ten or more. The chain joins TRBV4-3 to TRBJ1-2, with D maybe TRBD1 (6 bases). This CDR3 spans 15 amino acids. Germline V gene lookup returns CDR1 LGHNA and CDR2 YSLEER. V lost 4 bases to trimming and J lost 5 bases, with 17 bases between them. The CDR3 nucleotides read TGCGCCAGCAGCCCTTCGGGGGGGCTTGCGTATGGCTACACCTTC. Amino acid sequence: CASSPSGGLAYGYTF.

This clonotype was detected a few times. This sequence joins TRBV6-6 and TRBJ1-1; D uncertain. The CDR3 runs 14 residues. V was trimmed by 8 bases and J by 2 bases, leaving 15 bases between them. Germline values: CDR1 MNHNY, CDR2 SVGAGI (reference sequence). CDR3 loop: CASDRQRLNTEAFF. The CDR3 coding sequence is TGTGCCAGCGATCGTCAGCGATTAAACACTGAAGCTTTCTTT.

The chain is built from TRBV20-1 and TRBJ2-7; 11 bases fit TRBD2. CDR3 size: 18 residues. Germline V gene lookup returns CDR1 DFQATT and CDR2 SNEGSKA (reference sequence). The V gene end was trimmed by 0 bases and the J gene end by 0 bases; junction bases not matched to a gene: 10. The CDR3 loop is CSARDRSSGGQSSYEQYF. DNA of the CDR3: TGCAGTGCTAGAGATCGGTCTAGCGGGGGGCAGAGCTCCTACGAGCAGTACTTC.

This clonotype was seen repeatedly, ten times or more. V gene TRBV7-2 combines with J gene TRBJ2-7; the D is unclear. CDR1 is SGHTA and CDR2 is FQGNSA in the germline V gene. The CDR3 consists of 12 residues. With 4 bases removed from V and 1 base from J, the gap between germline ends came to 5 bases. CDR3 protein: CASSSPSYEQYF. The CDR3 DNA sequence: TGTGCCAGCAGCTCCCCGTCCTACGAGCAGTACTTC.

The chain has TRBV4-3 and TRBJ1-4; D may be TRBD1 (6 bases). CDR1 is LGHNA, CDR2 YSLEER, per germline. This CDR3 region has 15 residues. V dropped 4 bases and J dropped 5 bases, with 14 bases sitting between them. The CDR3 nucleotides read TGCGCCAGCAGCCCATACAGGGACCTGAATGAAAAACTGTTTTTT. This encodes CASSPYRDLNEKLFF.

This clonotype has a count of ten or more. The CDR3, as DNA: TGTGCCAGCAGCTTGCCCGGGTCCTTCTCCTACGAGCAGTACTTC. It encodes CASSLPGSFSYEQYF. The rearrangement links TRBV11-2 to TRBJ2-7; D is ambiguous. Trimming took 3 bases from V and 0 from J, leaving 12 bases between them. The germline gives CDR1 SGHAT, CDR2 FQNNGV. There are 15 residues in the CDR3.

This clonotype was observed a handful of times. The chain couples TRBV19 to TRBJ1-6; D is undetermined. Germline CDR1 LNHDA, CDR2 SQIVND (reference sequence). The CDR3 length is 14 residues. V was cut by 6 bases and J by 8 bases, with 14 bases left in between. The CDR3 region has the DNA TGTGCCAGTAGATCCCACGGGGAGGATTCACCCCTCCACTTT. Its translation: CASRSHGEDSPLHF.

The CDR3: CASSELSTQYF. CDR3 coding DNA: TGTGCCAGCAGTGAACTGTCTACGCAGTATTTT. The V and J genes are TRBV2 and TRBJ2-3; D is unclear. The V gene's germline CDR1 is SNHLY and CDR2 FYNNEI. V lost 2 bases and J lost 8, with 5 bases in between. The CDR3 is 11 residues long.

This chain connects TRBV20-1 to TRBJ2-3, with D perhaps TRBD2 (7 bases). The CDR3 covers 14 residues. The ends were cut back, 5 bases at V and 1 base at J, with 13 bases in the middle. Per the germline V gene, CDR1 is DFQATT and CDR2 is SNEGSKA (reference sequence). The CDR3 nucleotides are TGCAGTGCTTGGATAGGGGGGGGCACAGATACGCAGTATTTT. Protein sequence: CSAWIGGGTDTQYF.

This clonotype was found many times. The chain joins TRBV7-6 to TRBJ2-3; D is unresolved. V lost 4 bases to trimming and J lost 0 bases, with 8 bases between them. Germline-derived CDR1 and CDR2 are SGHVS and FNYEAQ. There are 14 residues in the CDR3. In nucleotides, the CDR3 is TGTGCCAGCAGCTCGCCTCCTAGCACAGATACGCAGTATTTT. Translation gives CASSSPPSTDTQYF.

The DNA of the CDR3 is TGTGCCAGCAGCTCACTTGGGTCCGTCAATGAGCAGTTCTTC. Protein sequence: CASSSLGSVNEQFF. V and J are TRBV7-9 and TRBJ2-1; the D is unclear. The CDR3 loop spans 14 amino acids. V was clipped by 4 bases and J by 6 bases, with 13 bases between them. Germline V gene data show CDR1 as SEHNR and CDR2 as FQNEAQ (reference sequence).

This clonotype was counted ten times or more. The rearrangement joins TRBV12-3 or TRBV12-4 to TRBJ1-1; D remains unclear. V was pared by 6 bases and J by 2 bases, with 4 bases between. The CDR3 sequence is 11 residues long. CDR3 nucleotides: TGTGCCAGCAGCAGAAACACTGAAGCTTTCTTT. It codes for CASSRNTEAFF.

This clonotype was observed at least ten times. V and J are TRBV7-9 and TRBJ2-3; weak D call: TRBD2 (6 bases). The CDR3 has 14 amino acids. The germline V and J ends were trimmed by 2 bases and 5 bases, with 11 bases remaining between them. Germline V gene sequence: CDR1 SEHNR, CDR2 FQNEAQ (reference sequence). Written as DNA, the CDR3 is TGTGCCAGCAGCTTAACAAGACTAGTAGATACGCAGTATTTT. Translating it yields CASSLTRLVDTQYF.

The sample holds one count of this clonotype. The chain carries TRBV6-2 or TRBV6-3 and TRBJ2-1, with 12 bases that match TRBD2. The CDR3 loop spans 18 amino acids. Germline CDR1 and CDR2: MNHEY and SVGEGT. The J segment lost 2 bases and the V segment lost 1 base, leaving 6 bases of the junction unmatched. The CDR3 DNA is TGTGCCAGCAGTTACTGGGGGCTAGCGGGGGGGCCCTACAATGAGCAGTTCTTC. Translation: CASSYWGLAGGPYNEQFF.

The genes are TRBV24-1 and TRBJ2-1, with D hard to call. Trimming shortened V by 5 bases and J by 5 bases, and 6 bases separated the two germline ends. Germline-derived CDR1 and CDR2 are KGHDR and SFDVKD. CDR3 length: 12 amino acids. CDR3 nucleotide sequence: TGTGCCACCAGTGGCGAAAACAATGAGCAGTTCTTC. It codes for CATSGENNEQFF.

Here the CDR3 reads CSARETGGAYEQYF. CDR3 in DNA: TGCAGTGCTAGAGAGACAGGGGGAGCCTACGAGCAGTACTTC. The chain combines TRBV20-1 with TRBJ2-7; 9 nucleotides line up with TRBD1. Germline V gene lookup returns CDR1 DFQATT and CDR2 SNEGSKA (reference sequence). Trimming at V came to 0 bases and at J to 2 bases, leaving 2 bases not matched to a gene. This CDR3 contains 14 residues.

The rearrangement joins TRBV7-2 to TRBJ2-5; 8 positions match TRBD2. The CDR3 spans 16 residues. Germline V lookup: CDR1 SGHTA, CDR2 FQGNSA. Trimming cost V 1 base and J 4 bases; bases outside gene matches: 8. CDR3 sequence reads: CASSLGTSGYSETQYF. Written as DNA, the CDR3 is TGTGCCAGCAGCTTAGGCACTAGCGGATATTCAGAGACCCAGTACTTC.

This clonotype was counted ten times or more. The CDR3 reads CATSTRVNADTQYF. DNA for the CDR3: TGTGCCACCAGTACCAGGGTAAATGCAGATACGCAGTATTTT. The gene calls are TRBV24-1 and TRBJ2-3, with D tentatively TRBD1 (5 bases). The ends were cut back, 6 bases at V and 4 bases at J, with 13 bases in the middle. The CDR3 consists of 14 residues. Germline V gene data show CDR1 as KGHDR and CDR2 as SFDVKD.

The V and J genes are TRBV6-2 or TRBV6-3 and TRBJ2-2; maybe TRBD2 (6 bases). Per the germline V gene, CDR1 is MNHEY and CDR2 is SVGEGT. The CDR3 loop spans 16 amino acids. V was shortened by 5 bases and J by 1 base, with 14 bases between the two germline ends. CDR3 in DNA: TGTGCCAGCAGTGCCACCGGGACTGTGAACACCGGGGAGCTGTTTTTT. This encodes CASSATGTVNTGELFF.

V and J are TRBV7-8 and TRBJ1-5; unclear D gene. Per germline, CDR1 SGHVS and CDR2 FQNEAQ. The CDR3 is 14 amino acids. V was trimmed by 4 bases and J by 1 base, leaving 8 bases between them. The CDR3 region is CASSSEVSNQPQHF. CDR3 bases: TGTGCCAGCAGCTCCGAAGTGAGCAATCAGCCCCAGCATTTT.

The chain uses TRBV20-1 and TRBJ2-1; D not certain. Germline loops: CDR1 DFQATT, CDR2 SNEGSKA (reference sequence). The CDR3 is 16 residues long. Trimming removed 0 bases from V and 0 bases from J, with 12 bases in between. The CDR3 is CSARDLGSPSYNEQFF. DNA for the CDR3: TGCAGTGCTAGAGATCTAGGCTCCCCCTCCTACAATGAGCAGTTCTTC.